Sequencing of this T cell receptor beta chain was carried out in a study of vaccination and CD4 T cells after COVID-19. The Oncomine TCR Beta short-read assay sequenced DNA from cultured CD4+ T cells. One entry per CDR3 protein results from TCRdb running MiXCR on the PCR reads. The sample holds 17,000 or so distinct CDR3 sequences, around 31% seen once. Points on this clonotype: Its antigen is as yet unknown.

Indicated treatment: roughly 10-day PBMC culture with coronavirus spike peptide pools or control peptides (ViraFEST assay). ViraFEST sequenced TCRs after peptide-pool expansion of antigen-specific T cells. This sequence was found in a human donor with COVID-19. The sequenced sample consisted of cultured CD4+ T cells from blood.

CDR3 DNA sequence: TGTGCCCGGTCAGCTTTGGGGGCTGGAGAGACCCAGTACTTC. This encodes CARSALGAGETQYF. The chain links TRBV30 to TRBJ2-5, with a weak D call TRBD1 (6 bases). The CDR3 extends over 14 amino acids. The germline gives CDR1 GTSNPN, CDR2 SVGIG (reference sequence). Trimming took off 8 bases at V and 4 bases at J, with 20 bases between the two ends.